This T cell receptor (beta chain) emerged from a study of T cell responses to AZD1222 COVID-19 vaccine. This clone was observed once. Only in-frame clones appear in the TCRdb table, and some are missing; sequencing was by immunoSEQ multiplex PCR. Here the sample spans 150,000 to 200,000 clones, roughly nine tenths being singletons. The CDR3 sequence is 12 residues long. The V and J genes are TRBV7-5 and TRBJ2-7. TRBV7-5 is recorded as a pseudogene. The source is an adult in good health. Here the sequenced sample was peripheral blood, taken on day 0 of MenACWY control vaccination. The CDR3 loop is CARTDGTYEQYF. For the CDR3, the DNA is TGTGCCAGAACGGACGGTACCTACGAGCAGTACTTC.